This T cell receptor (beta chain) originates from a study of identical twins. One entry per CDR3 protein, called by TCRdb with MiXCR from the 5' RACE reads. The table has hundreds of thousands of distinct CDR3 sequences, around 20% seen once; the top ten hold about 4.5%. V was cut by 3 bases and J by 6 bases, with 6 bases left in between. CDR3 length: 12 amino acids. Germline V gives CDR1 SNHLY, CDR2 FYNNEI. Findings and limits, study-wide: Cross-sectional statistical analysis, not tracking of the same donors, underpinned the conclusions.

This clonotype was seen a handful of times. The antigen is undetermined. This sample also belongs to another study, concerning T cells expressing NK-cell markers. From that paper: Most of the eight sequenced donors tested HCMV-seropositive; one tested seronegative. There were several donors in whom these clonotypes also led the CD3+CD56-NKG2C+ fraction. Whether expanded NKG2C-expressing T cell clones recognize HCMV is unknown.

The source of this sequence is a woman aged 18-29 years in good health. The sequencing sample was made of PBMCs. The chain is built from TRBV2 and TRBJ2-1; TRBD2 is a possible D gene (5 bases). The CDR3 coding sequence is TGTGCCAGCAGTGATCTAGCCAATGAGCAGTTCTTC. Amino acids: CASSDLANEQFF.